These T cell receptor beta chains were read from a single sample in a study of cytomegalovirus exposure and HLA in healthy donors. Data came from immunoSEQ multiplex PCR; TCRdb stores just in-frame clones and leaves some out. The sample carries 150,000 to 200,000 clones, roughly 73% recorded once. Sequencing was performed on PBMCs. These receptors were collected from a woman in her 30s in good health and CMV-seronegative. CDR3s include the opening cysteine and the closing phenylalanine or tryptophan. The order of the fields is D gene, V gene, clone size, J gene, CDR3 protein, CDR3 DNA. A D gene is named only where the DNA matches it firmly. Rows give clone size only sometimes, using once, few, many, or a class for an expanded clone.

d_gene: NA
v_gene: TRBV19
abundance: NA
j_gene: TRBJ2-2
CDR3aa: CATKKASSDTGELFF
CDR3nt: TGTGCCACTAAGAAGGCTAGCAGTGACACCGGGGAGCTGTTTTTT

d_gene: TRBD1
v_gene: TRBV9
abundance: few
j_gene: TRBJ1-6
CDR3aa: CASSPRQGRVSPLHF
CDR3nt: TGTGCCAGCAGCCCCCGACAGGGCAGGGTTTCACCCCTCCACTTT

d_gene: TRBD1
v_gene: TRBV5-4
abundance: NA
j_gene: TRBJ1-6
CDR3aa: CASSRGQNLNSPLHF
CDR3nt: TGTGCCAGCAGCCGGGGACAGAACCTTAATTCACCCCTCCACTTT

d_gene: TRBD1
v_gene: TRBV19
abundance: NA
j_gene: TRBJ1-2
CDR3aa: CASSLLGTGGRYTF
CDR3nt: TGTGCCAGTAGTCTCTTGGGGACAGGGGGTCGATACACCTTC

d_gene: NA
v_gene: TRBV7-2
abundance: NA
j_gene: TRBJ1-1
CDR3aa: CASNWQGYTEAFF
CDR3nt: TGTGCCAGCAATTGGCAGGGCTACACTGAAGCTTTCTTT

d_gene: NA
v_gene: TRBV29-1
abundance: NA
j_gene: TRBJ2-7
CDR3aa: CSVARGAYEQYF
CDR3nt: TGCAGCGTTGCCAGGGGCGCCTACGAGCAGTACTTC

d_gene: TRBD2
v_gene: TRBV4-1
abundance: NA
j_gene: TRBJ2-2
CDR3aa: CASSPSGGRGTGELFF
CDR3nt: TGCGCCAGCAGCCCATCCGGTGGGAGGGGCACCGGGGAGCTGTTTTTT

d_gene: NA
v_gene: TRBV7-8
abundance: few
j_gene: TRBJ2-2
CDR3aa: CASSPRRTSVYAGELFF
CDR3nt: TGTGCCAGCAGCCCCAGAAGGACATCCGTATACGCCGGGGAGCTGTTTTTT

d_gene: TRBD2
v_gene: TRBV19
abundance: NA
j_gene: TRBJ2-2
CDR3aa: CASSPSGGPFTGELFF
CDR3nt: TGTGCCAGTAGTCCCTCGGGAGGGCCGTTCACCGGGGAGCTGTTTTTT

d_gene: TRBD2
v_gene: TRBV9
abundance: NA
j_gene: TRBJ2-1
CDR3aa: CASSDSGGREQFF
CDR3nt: TGTGCCAGCAGCGATAGCGGGGGGAGAGAGCAGTTCTTC

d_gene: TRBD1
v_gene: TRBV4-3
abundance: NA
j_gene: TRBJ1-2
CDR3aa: CASSPTGGLNYGYTF
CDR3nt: TGCGCCAGCAGCCCGACAGGGGGTCTCAACTATGGCTACACCTTC

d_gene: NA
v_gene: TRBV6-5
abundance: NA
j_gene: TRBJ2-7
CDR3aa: CASSYISYLGYEQYF
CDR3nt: TGTGCCAGCAGTTACATTAGCTACTTGGGCTACGAGCAGTACTTC

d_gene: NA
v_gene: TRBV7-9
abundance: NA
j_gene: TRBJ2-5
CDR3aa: CASSLGYGTRETQYF
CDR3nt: TGTGCCAGCAGCTTAGGTTACGGGACTCGAGAGACCCAGTACTTC

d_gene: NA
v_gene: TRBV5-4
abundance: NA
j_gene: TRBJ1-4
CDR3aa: CASSSTRGREEKLFF
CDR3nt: TGTGCCAGCAGCTCTACCCGGGGGAGGGAAGAAAAACTGTTTTTT

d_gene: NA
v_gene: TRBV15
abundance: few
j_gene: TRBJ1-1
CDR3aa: CATSPVGGPTEAFF
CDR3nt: TGTGCCACCAGCCCCGTCGGGGGGCCCACTGAAGCTTTCTTT

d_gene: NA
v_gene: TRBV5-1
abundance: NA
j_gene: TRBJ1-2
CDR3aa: CASSFFLQHRNPNYGYTF
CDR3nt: TGCGCCAGCAGCTTTTTCCTACAGCACCGAAACCCCAACTATGGCTACACCTTC

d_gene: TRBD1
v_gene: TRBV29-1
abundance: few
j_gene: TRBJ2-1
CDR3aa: CSVAATGGPNEQFF
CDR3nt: TGCAGCGTTGCAGCGACAGGGGGTCCGAATGAGCAGTTCTTC

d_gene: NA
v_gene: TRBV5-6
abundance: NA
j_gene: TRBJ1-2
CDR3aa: CASSSSYGYTF
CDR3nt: TGTGCCAGCAGCTCTTCCTATGGCTACACCTTC

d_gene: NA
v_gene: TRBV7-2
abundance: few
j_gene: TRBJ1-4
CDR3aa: CASSLWAPSGGLFF
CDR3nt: TGTGCCAGCAGCTTATGGGCCCCTTCGGGAGGACTGTTTTTT

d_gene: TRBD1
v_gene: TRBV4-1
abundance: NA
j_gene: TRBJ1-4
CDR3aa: CASSLYRTGRNEKLFF
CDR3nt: TGCGCCAGCAGCCTCTACCGGACAGGGAGAAATGAAAAACTGTTTTTT

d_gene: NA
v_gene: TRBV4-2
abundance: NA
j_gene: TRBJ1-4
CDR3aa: CASSQGLATNEKLFF
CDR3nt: TGTGCCAGCAGCCAAGGACTTGCAACTAATGAAAAACTGTTTTTT

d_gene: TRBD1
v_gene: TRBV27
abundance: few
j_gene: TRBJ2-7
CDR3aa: CASSLPGQGLVQYF
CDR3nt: TGTGCCAGCAGTTTACCGGGACAGGGGCTGGTGCAGTACTTC

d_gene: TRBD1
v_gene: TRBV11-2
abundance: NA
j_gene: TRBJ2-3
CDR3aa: CASSPGQGRFSDTQYF
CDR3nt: TGTGCCAGCAGTCCTGGACAGGGGAGGTTTTCAGATACGCAGTATTTT

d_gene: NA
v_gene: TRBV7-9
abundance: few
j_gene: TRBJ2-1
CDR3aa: CASRPPGTGSHNEQFF
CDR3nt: TGTGCCAGCAGACCTCCAGGTACAGGGAGCCACAATGAGCAGTTCTTC

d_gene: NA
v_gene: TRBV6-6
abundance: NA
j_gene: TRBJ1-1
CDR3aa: CASSYSVLSGEAFF
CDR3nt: TGTGCCAGCAGTTATTCCGTCCTCTCTGGCGAAGCTTTCTTT

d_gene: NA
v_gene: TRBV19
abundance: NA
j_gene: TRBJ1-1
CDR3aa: CASSLGGSGRTEAFF
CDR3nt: TGTGCCAGTAGTCTAGGCGGGTCAGGGAGGACTGAAGCTTTCTTT

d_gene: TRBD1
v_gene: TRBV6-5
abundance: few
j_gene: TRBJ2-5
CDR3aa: CASSYYERDRVNF
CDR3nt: TGTGCCAGCAGTTACTACGAACGGGACAGGGTTAACTTC

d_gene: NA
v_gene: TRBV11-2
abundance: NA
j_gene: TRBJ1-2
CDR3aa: CASSLVPPGLGYGYTF
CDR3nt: TGTGCCAGCAGCTTAGTCCCCCCCGGGTTGGGTTATGGCTACACCTTC

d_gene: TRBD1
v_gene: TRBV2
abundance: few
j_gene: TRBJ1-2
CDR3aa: CASRIQGDNYGYTF
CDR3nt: TGTGCCAGCAGGATACAGGGGGACAACTATGGCTACACCTTC

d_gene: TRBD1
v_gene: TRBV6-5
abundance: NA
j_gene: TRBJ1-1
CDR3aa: CASRPPDRGHTEAFF
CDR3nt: TGTGCCAGCAGACCCCCGGACAGGGGGCACACTGAAGCTTTCTTT

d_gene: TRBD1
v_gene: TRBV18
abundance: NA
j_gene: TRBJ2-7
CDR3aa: CASSPPGQGASYEQYF
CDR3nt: TGTGCCAGCTCCCCCCCGGGACAGGGGGCGTCCTACGAGCAGTACTTC

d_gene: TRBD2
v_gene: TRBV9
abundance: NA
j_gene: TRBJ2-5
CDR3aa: CASSFSSGGVETQYF
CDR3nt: TGTGCCAGCAGCTTTAGTAGCGGGGGGGTGGAGACCCAGTACTTC

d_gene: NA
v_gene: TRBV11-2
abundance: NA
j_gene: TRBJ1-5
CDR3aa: CASSLESGQPQHF
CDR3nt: TGTGCCAGCAGCTTAGAGTCGGGTCAGCCCCAGCATTTT

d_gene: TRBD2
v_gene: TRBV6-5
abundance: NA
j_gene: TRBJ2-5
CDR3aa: CASSFTPSGRSETQYF
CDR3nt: TGTGCCAGCAGTTTCACCCCTAGCGGGAGGTCAGAGACCCAGTACTTC

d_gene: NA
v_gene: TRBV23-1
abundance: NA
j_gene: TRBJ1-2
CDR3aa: CASTLGGNYGYTF
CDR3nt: TGCGCCAGCACCTTGGGGGGGAACTATGGCTACACCTTC

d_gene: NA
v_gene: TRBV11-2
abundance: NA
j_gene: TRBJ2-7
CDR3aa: CASSLDPAGENEQYF
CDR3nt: TGTGCCAGCAGCTTAGATCCCGCAGGGGAGAACGAGCAGTACTTC

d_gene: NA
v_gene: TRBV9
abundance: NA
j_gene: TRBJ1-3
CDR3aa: CASSVAPRTDTVLGNTIYF
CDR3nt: TGTGCCAGCAGCGTAGCCCCCAGGACAGACACAGTCCTTGGAAACACCATATATTTT

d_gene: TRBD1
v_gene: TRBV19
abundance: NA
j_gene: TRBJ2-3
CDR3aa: CASSIWDRDSDTQYF
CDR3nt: TGTGCCAGTAGTATTTGGGACAGGGACTCGGATACGCAGTATTTT

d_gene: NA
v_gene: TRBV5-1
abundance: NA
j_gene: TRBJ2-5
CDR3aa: CASRGGAETQYF
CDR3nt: TGCGCCAGCAGGGGGGGGGCAGAGACCCAGTACTTC

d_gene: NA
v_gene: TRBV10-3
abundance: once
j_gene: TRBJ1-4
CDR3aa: CAIRDSGATNEKLFF
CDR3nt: TGTGCCATCAGGGATTCAGGGGCCACTAATGAAAAACTGTTTTTT

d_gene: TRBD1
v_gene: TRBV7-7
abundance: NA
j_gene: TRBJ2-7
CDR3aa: CASSLGTGMSYEQYF
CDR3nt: TGTGCTAGCAGCTTAGGGACAGGGATGTCCTACGAGCAGTACTTC

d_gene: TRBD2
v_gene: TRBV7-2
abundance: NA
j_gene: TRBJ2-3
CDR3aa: CASSLKRERFTDTQYF
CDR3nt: TGTGCCAGCAGCTTAAAGCGGGAGAGGTTCACAGATACGCAGTATTTT

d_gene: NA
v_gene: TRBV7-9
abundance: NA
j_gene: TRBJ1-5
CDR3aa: CASSQGSQPQHF
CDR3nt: TGTGCCAGCAGTCAGGGTAGTCAGCCCCAGCATTTT

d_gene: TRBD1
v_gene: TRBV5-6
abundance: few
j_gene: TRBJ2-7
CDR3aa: CASSLDRAYYEQYF
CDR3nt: TGTGCCAGCTCATTGGACAGGGCGTACTACGAGCAGTACTTC

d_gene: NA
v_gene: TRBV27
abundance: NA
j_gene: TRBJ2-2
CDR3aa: CASSLTGELFF
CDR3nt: TGTGCCAGCAGTCTCACCGGGGAGCTGTTTTTT

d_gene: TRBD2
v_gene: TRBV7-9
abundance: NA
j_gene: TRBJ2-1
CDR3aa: CASSLGTSGGTYNEQFF
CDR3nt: TGTGCCAGCAGCTTAGGGACTAGCGGGGGGACCTACAATGAGCAGTTCTTC

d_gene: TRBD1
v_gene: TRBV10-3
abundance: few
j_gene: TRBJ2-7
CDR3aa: CAISAATGGEQYF
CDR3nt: TGTGCCATCAGTGCTGCGACAGGGGGCGAGCAGTACTTC

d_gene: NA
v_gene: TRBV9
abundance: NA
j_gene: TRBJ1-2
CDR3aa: CASSVDVQGWAEGYTF
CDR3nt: TGTGCCAGCAGCGTAGACGTCCAGGGGTGGGCTGAGGGCTACACCTTC

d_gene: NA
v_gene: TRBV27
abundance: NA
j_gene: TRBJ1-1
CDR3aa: CASSRAGRVNTEAFF
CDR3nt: TGTGCCAGCAGTCGGGCAGGGAGGGTGAACACTGAAGCTTTCTTT

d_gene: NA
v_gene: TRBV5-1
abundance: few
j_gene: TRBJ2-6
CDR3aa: CASSVQTGANVLTF
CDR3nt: TGCGCCAGCAGCGTCCAAACTGGGGCCAACGTCCTGACTTTC

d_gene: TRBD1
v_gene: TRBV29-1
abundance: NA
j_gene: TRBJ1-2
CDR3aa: CSVGTGGYCGYTF
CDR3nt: TGCAGCGTGGGGACAGGGGGCTATTGCGGCTACACCTTC

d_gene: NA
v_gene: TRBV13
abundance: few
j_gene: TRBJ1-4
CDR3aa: CASRRHRWNEKLFF
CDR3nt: TGTGCCAGCCGTAGACACAGATGGAATGAAAAACTGTTTTTT

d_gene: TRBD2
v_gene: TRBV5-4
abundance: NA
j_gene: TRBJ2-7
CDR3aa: CASSPVAGGFEVHEQYF
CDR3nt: TGTGCCAGCAGCCCAGTAGCGGGAGGGTTCGAGGTCCACGAGCAGTACTTC